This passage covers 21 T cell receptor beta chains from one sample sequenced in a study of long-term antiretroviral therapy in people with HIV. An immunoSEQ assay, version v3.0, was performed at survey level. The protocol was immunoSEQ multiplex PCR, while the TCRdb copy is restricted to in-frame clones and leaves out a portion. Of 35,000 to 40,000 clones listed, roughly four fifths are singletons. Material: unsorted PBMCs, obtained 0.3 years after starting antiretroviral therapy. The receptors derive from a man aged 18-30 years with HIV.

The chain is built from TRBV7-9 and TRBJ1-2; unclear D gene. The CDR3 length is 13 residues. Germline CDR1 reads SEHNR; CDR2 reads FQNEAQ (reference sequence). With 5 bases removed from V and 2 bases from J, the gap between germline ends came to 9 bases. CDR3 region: CASSHGRNYGYTF. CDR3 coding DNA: TGTGCCAGCAGCCACGGGCGGAACTATGGCTACACCTTC.

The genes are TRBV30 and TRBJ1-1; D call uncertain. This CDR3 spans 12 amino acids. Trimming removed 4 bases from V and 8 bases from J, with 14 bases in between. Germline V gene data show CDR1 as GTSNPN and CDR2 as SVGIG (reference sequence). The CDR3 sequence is CAWTRLTLEAFF. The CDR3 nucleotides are TGTGCCTGGACCAGGTTAACCCTCGAAGCTTTCTTT.

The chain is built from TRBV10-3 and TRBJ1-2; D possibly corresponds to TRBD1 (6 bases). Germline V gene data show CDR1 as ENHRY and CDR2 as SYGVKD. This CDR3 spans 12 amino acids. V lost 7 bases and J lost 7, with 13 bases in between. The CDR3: CAIMTKGGGYTF. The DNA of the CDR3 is TGTGCCATCATGACGAAGGGGGGTGGCTACACCTTC.

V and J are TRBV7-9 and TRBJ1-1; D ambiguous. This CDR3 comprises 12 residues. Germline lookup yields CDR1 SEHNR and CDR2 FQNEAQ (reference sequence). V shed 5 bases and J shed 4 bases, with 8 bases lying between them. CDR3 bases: TGTGCCAGCAGCGACCTGGGCACTGAAGCTTTCTTT. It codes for CASSDLGTEAFF.

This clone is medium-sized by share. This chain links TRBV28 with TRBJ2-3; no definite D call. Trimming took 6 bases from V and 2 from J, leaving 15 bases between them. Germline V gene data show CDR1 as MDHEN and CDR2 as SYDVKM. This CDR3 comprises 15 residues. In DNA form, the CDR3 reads TGTGCCAGCAGCCCGAATTCCGAAATCACAGATACGCAGTATTTT. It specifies CASSPNSEITDTQYF. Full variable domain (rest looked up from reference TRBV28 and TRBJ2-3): DVKVTQSSRYLVKRTGEKVFLECVQDMDHENMFWYRQDPGLGLRLIYFSYDVKMKEKGDIPEGYSVSREKKERFSLILESASTNQTSMYLCASSPNSEITDTQYFGPGTRLTVL.

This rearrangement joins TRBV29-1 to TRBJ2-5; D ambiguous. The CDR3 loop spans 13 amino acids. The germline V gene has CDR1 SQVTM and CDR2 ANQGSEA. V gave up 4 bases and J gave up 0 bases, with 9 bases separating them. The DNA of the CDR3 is TGCAGCGTTGTGATGCGGTACCAAGAGACCCAGTACTTC. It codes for CSVVMRYQETQYF.

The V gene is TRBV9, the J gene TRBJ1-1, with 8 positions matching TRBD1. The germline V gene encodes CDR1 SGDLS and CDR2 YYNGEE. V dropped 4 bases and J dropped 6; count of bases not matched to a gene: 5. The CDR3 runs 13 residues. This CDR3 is CASSPGQGAEAFF. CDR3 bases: TGTGCCAGCAGCCCCGGACAGGGCGCTGAAGCTTTCTTT.

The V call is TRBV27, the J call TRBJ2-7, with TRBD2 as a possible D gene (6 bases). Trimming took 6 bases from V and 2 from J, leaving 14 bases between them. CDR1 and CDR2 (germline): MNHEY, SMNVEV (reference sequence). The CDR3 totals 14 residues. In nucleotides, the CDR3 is TGTGCCAGCAGACCTAGGGCGGGACCCTACGAGCAGTACTTC. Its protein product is CASRPRAGPYEQYF.

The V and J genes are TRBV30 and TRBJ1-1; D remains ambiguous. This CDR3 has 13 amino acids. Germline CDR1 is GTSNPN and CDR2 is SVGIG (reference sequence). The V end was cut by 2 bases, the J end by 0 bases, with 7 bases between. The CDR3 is CAWSLTMNTEAFF. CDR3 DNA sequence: TGTGCCTGGAGTCTGACCATGAACACTGAAGCTTTCTTT.

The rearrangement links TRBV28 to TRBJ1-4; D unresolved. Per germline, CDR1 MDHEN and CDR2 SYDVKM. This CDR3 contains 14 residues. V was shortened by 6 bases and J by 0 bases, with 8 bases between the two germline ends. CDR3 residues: CASSYYATNEKLFF. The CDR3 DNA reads TGTGCCAGCAGCTATTATGCAACTAATGAAAAACTGTTTTTT.

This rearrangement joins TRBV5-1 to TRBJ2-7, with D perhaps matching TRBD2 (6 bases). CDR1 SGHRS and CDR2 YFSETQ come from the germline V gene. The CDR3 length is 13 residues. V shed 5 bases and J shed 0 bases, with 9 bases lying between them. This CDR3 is CASSRGSSYEQYF. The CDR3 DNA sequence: TGCGCCAGCAGTCGGGGGAGCTCCTACGAGCAGTACTTC.

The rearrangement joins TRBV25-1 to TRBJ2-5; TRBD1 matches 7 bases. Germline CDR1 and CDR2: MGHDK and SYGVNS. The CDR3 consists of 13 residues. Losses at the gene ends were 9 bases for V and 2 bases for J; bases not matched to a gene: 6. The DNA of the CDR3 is TGTGCCAGTCAAGGGGGCGAGCAAGAGACCCAGTACTTC. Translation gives CASQGGEQETQYF. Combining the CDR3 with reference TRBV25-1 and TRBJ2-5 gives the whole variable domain EADIYQTPRYLVIGTGKKITLECSQTMGHDKMYWYQQDPGMELHLIHYSYGVNSTEKGDLSSESTVSRIRTEHFPLTLESARPSHTSQYLCASQGGEQETQYFGPGTRLLVL.

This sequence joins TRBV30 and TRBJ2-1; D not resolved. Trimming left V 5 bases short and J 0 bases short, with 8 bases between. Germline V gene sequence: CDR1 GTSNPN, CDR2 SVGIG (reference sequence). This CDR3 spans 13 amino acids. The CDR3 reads CAWLQNSYNEQFF. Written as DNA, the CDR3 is TGTGCCTGGCTTCAGAACTCCTACAATGAGCAGTTCTTC. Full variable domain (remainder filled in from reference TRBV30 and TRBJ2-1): SQTIHQWPATLVQPVGSPLSLECTVEGTSNPNLYWYRQAAGRGLQLLFYSVGIGQISSEVPQNLSASRPQDRQFILSSKKLLLSDSGFYLCAWLQNSYNEQFFGPGTRLTVL.

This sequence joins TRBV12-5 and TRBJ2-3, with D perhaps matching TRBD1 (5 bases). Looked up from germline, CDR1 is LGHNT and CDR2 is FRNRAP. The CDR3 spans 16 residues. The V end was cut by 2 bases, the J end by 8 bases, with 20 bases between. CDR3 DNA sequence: TGTGCTAGTGGTTTGAATCCAGGGTTAGGTCCAGGTACGCAGTATTTT. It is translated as CASGLNPGLGPGTQYF.

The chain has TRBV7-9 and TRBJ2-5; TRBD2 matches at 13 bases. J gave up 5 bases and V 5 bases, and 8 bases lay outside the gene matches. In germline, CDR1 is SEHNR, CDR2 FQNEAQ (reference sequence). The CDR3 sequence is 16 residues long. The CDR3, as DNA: TGTGCCAGCAGCCCCAGGACTAGCGGGAGTGTGGAGACCCAGTACTTC. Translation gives CASSPRTSGSVETQYF.

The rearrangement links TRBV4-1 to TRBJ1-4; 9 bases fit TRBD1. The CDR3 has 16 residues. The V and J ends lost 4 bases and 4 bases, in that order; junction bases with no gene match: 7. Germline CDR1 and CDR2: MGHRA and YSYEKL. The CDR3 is CASSLLPGQGNEKLFF. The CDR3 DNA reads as TGCGCCAGCAGCCTGCTCCCGGGACAGGGTAATGAAAAACTGTTTTTT.

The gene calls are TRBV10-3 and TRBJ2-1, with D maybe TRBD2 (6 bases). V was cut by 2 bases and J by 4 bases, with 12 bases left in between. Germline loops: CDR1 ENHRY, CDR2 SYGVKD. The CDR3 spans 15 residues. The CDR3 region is CAISEEGSGYNEQFF. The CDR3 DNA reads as TGTGCCATCAGTGAGGAGGGTAGCGGTTACAATGAGCAGTTCTTC.

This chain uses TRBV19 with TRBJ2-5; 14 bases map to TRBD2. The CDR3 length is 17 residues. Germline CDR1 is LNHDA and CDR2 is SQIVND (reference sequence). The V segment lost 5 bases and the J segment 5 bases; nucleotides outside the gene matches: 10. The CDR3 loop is CASSRLAGGPVWETQYF. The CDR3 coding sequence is TGTGCCAGTAGTCGACTAGCGGGAGGGCCGGTCTGGGAGACCCAGTACTTC.

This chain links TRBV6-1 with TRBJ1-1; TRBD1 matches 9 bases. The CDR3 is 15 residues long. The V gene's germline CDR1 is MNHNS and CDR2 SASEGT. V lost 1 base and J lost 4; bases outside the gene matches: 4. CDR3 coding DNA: TGTGCCAGCAGTGAAGACTGGACAGGGGCCACTGAAGCTTTCTTT. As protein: CASSEDWTGATEAFF.

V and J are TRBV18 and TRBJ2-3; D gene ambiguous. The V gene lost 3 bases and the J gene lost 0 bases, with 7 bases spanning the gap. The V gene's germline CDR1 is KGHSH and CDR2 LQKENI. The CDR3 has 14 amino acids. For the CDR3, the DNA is TGTGCCAGCTCACCCACGATCAGCACAGATACGCAGTATTTT. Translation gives CASSPTISTDTQYF.

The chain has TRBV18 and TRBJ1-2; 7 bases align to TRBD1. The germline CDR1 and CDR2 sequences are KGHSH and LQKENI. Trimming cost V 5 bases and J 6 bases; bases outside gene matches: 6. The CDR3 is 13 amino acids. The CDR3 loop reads CASSTDRVDGYTF. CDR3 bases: TGTGCCAGCTCAACAGACAGGGTCGATGGCTACACCTTC.